Sequencing of this TCR beta chain was carried out in a study of prognosis after radiotherapy for stage I lung cancer (dated by TCRdb to the early 2020s). Study-wide context: Between April 2018 and January 2019, roughly 19 patients with stage I NSCLC were enrolled in Nanjing, China. The cohort was made up of 10 to 15 men and a handful of women, with a median age of approximately 74 years and an age range of 53 to 84 years. Distant metastases were developed by four of the 19 patients after SBRT, at a median of roughly 7 months, whereas no significant progression was observed in the other 15 patients. Peripheral blood TCR beta repertoires were profiled in stage I NSCLC patients before and after stereotactic body radiotherapy, and the study then linked these repertoires to distant failure. On tumor histology, more than ten patients had adenocarcinoma and six to eight had squamous cell carcinoma. Concurrent therapy was not administered to any patient alongside SBRT. SBRT was given in 3 to 5 fractions with a biologically effective dose of at least 100 Gy, using image-guided IMRT or VMAT. Every patient was deemed medically inoperable, more than ten because of comorbidities and more than five because they refused surgery. The study sequenced around 40 blood samples from around 19 patients, one before and one after SBRT per patient. About 5 patients had oligometastatic NSCLC after surgical resection of the primary tumor, and fourteen had newly diagnosed primary stage I lung tumors. Study-level results and caveats: The small cohort and short follow-up limited the study, so independent validation of the findings is needed. After SBRT, the number of unique TCR clones decreased (median roughly 10,000 before versus 6,861 after; Wilcoxon paired P=0.011). Post-SBRT Shannon entropy and its change from baseline were lower in patients who developed distant metastases; baseline Shannon entropy was not associated with metastases. Differences in TRBV and TRBJ usage frequencies by metastasis status were reportedly observed in two V genes at baseline and in about 10 V and two J genes after SBRT. Tumor specificity of expanded TCR clones was not determined. No adjustment for multiple comparisons was applied to any of the reported P values.

In the case of this clonotype: The antigen it recognizes is unknown. This may stem from a read error, because a much larger clone lies one nucleotide away. The CDR3 ends on some other residue instead of the conserved phenylalanine or tryptophan, so this is likely a read error.

All patients had node-negative disease on CT and PET/CT, and none had a history of other malignancies or prior chemotherapy or radiotherapy. At each of two time points, roughly 6.5 milliliters of peripheral venous blood were collected in EDTA tubes. Ficoll-Paque Plus density-gradient centrifugation was used to isolate PBMCs. Samples were stored at -80°C immediately after collection until analysis. The TCR beta CDR3 region was amplified from genomic DNA by two rounds of multiplex PCR. The first PCR round used primers specific to each TRBV and TRBJ gene, with sequences filed in Chinese patent CN105087789A. Universal primers were used in the second PCR round. The Roche High Pure PCR Template Preparation Kit was used to extract genomic DNA from frozen PBMCs. The libraries underwent paired-end sequencing with 151 bp reads on an Illumina HiSeq 3000. The authors' pipeline ran thus. CutAdapt was used to remove raw reads lacking the multiplex PCR primer sequences. PEAR was used to merge high-quality paired reads into contigs. MiXCR assigned TRB V, D and J gene segments to each contig by aligning to reference sequences. To remove sequencing errors, CDR3 sequences were clustered according to base quality and sequence similarity. Diversity was calculated as Shannon entropy divided by the natural log of the number of productive TCR sequences. One minus Shannon entropy divided by the natural log of the number of unique clonotypes was used as the definition of clonality. Using the Youden index from ROC curves, the researchers picked the repertoire-metric cut-offs for progression-free survival, and all analyses were carried out in R 3.5.3. TCRdb ran its own pipeline on the public reads, namely fastp trimming at Q25 and MiXCR clone calling, and kept in-frame beta chains. Rows with one shared CDR3 protein collapse into an entry with the most common genes and DNA. TCRdb, not the authors, supplied the V and J calls. The table for this sample lists about 59,000 distinct CDR3 sequences; less than 30% of them were counted only once. Under 10% of the sample goes to the ten largest clones.

Based on the germline V gene (reference sequence), the CDR1 and CDR2 sequences are MNHEY and SMNVEV. Counting both end residues, the CDR3 totals 20 amino acids. The only DNA kept is the CDR3, 60 bases in frame from the first base. V loses 6 bases, J loses 2 bases, and the germline ends lie 30 bases apart. This sequence was found in a donor aged 50 or older with non-small cell lung cancer. The input for sequencing was PBMCs, taken before or after stereotactic body radiation therapy (not recorded which). The chain is encoded by TRBV27 joined to TRBJ2-3; the D call could be TRBD1 or TRBD2, with each sharing 7 bases. The nucleotide sequence reads TGTGCCAGCAGCCAACGTGGCTGGGGAGGGGGCAGGGTATCCACAGATACGCAGTATCTT. Its translation is CASSQRGWGGGRVSTDTQYL.